The 15 T cell receptor beta chains given below trace back to one sample, sequenced in a study of cytomegalovirus exposure and HLA in healthy donors. Vbeta (60) and Jbeta (13) primers were used in the PCR. Profiled with immunoSEQ multiplex PCR; TCRdb holds only in-frame clones, not every one. The sample carries about 170,000 clones, 73% recorded once. Sequences were obtained from PBMCs. The receptors shown here come from a woman aged 18-29 years in good health and CMV-seropositive.

This chain connects TRBV2 to TRBJ1-4, with D perhaps TRBD1 (6 bases). CDR1 and CDR2 (germline): SNHLY, FYNNEI. CDR3 size: 14 residues. V lost 6 bases to trimming and J lost 4 bases, with 12 bases between them. The CDR3 region is CASSTGPLNEKLFF. The CDR3 nucleotides are TGTGCCAGCAGCACAGGGCCGCTTAATGAAAAACTGTTTTTT.

V and J are TRBV4-2 and TRBJ2-3; TRBD2 is a possible D gene (6 bases). The V gene lost 4 bases and the J gene lost 6 bases, with 26 bases spanning the gap. CDR1 LGHNA and CDR2 YNFKEQ come from the germline V gene. This CDR3 has 18 amino acids. Here the CDR3 DNA reads TGTGCCAGCAGCCGTACCACAATGAGCGGGTCCTACCCGGATACGCAGTATTTT. This gives the protein CASSRTTMSGSYPDTQYF.

The chain carries TRBV30 and TRBJ1-5; TRBD1 is a possible D gene (6 bases). Germline-derived CDR1 and CDR2 are GTSNPN and SVGIG (reference sequence). V shed 5 bases and J shed 5 bases, with 13 bases lying between them. The length of the CDR3 is 13 residues. CDR3 nucleotides: TGTGCCTGGGGAACAGGGCGCGATCAGCCCCAGCATTTT. Translating it yields CAWGTGRDQPQHF.

This rearrangement joins TRBV18 to TRBJ1-4; D is unresolved. The CDR3 is 15 residues long. The V end was cut by 4 bases, the J end by 7 bases, with 16 bases between. Germline values: CDR1 KGHSH, CDR2 LQKENI. In DNA form, the CDR3 reads TGTGCCAGCTCACGATTCGTTGCAGAGGGTGAAAAACTGTTTTTT. Residues: CASSRFVAEGEKLFF.

This clone occurred a few times. CDR3 protein: CASRENGYTEAFF. The CDR3 DNA reads as TGTGCCAGCAGGGAGAACGGGTACACTGAAGCTTTCTTT. The genes are TRBV6-5 and TRBJ1-1; D is unresolved. Germline CDR1 and CDR2: MNHEY and SVGAGI. Trimming left V 6 bases short and J 3 bases short, with 11 bases between. The CDR3 sequence is 13 residues long.

A few counts support this clone. V is TRBV7-2 and J is TRBJ1-2, with D unresolved. The V and J ends lost 1 base and 8 bases respectively, with 20 bases between them. Germline CDR1 SGHTA, CDR2 FQGNSA. CDR3 length equals 16 residues. DNA for the CDR3: TGTGCCAGCAGCTTAGGAGGCGGGTTGTGGGTTGGCGGCTACACCTTC. Translation gives CASSLGGGLWVGGYTF. The variable domain in full, with the rest retrieved from reference TRBV7-2 and TRBJ1-2, is GAGVSQSPSNKVTEKGKDVELRCDPISGHTALYWYRQSLGQGLEFLIYFQGNSAPDKSGLPSDRFSAERTGGSVSTLTIQRTQQEDSAVYLCASSLGGGLWVGGYTFGSGTRLTVV.

V gene TRBV9 combines with J gene TRBJ2-5, with TRBD1 identical over 7 bases. The J call may not be correct, given that the DNA end is closer to TRBJ2-7. Germline-derived CDR1 and CDR2 are SGDLS and YYNGEE. The CDR3 runs 14 residues. The CDR3 sequence is CASSVGDSFYEQYF. In nucleotides, the CDR3 is TGTGCCAGCAGCGTAGGGGACAGCTTCTACGAGCAGTACTTC.

This chain links TRBV14 with TRBJ2-1; D possibly corresponds to TRBD1 (5 bases). V was shortened by 3 bases and J by 7 bases, with 16 bases between the two germline ends. Per the germline V gene, CDR1 is SGHDN and CDR2 is FVKESK. The CDR3 contains 15 residues. This CDR3 reads CASSQPSIRVNEQFF. Written as DNA, the CDR3 is TGTGCCAGCAGCCAGCCTTCTATCAGGGTAAATGAGCAGTTCTTC.

The J gene is TRBJ2-1, the V gene TRBV4-3; 12 bases line up with TRBD2. Trimming took 1 base from V and 8 from J; bases not matched to a gene: 6. Looked up from germline, CDR1 is LGHNA and CDR2 is YSLEER. CDR3 length equals 16 residues. The CDR3 region is CASSQGTSGKGDEQFF. The CDR3 nucleotides are TGCGCCAGCAGCCAAGGGACTAGCGGGAAGGGCGATGAGCAGTTCTTC.

This clone was seen just once. The chain links TRBV14 to TRBJ2-1, with a tentative D call TRBD2 (5 bases). Trimming took off 1 base at V and 4 bases at J, with 14 bases between the two ends. The CDR3 totals 16 residues. Per the germline V gene, CDR1 is SGHDN and CDR2 is FVKESK. The CDR3 reads CASSQVAGLSYNEQFF. The CDR3 DNA reads as TGTGCCAGCAGCCAAGTAGCTGGACTCAGTTACAATGAGCAGTTCTTC. Filled out from reference TRBV14 and TRBJ2-1, the complete variable domain reads EAGVTQFPSHSVIEKGQTVTLRCDPISGHDNLYWYRRVMGKEIKFLLHFVKESKQDESGMPNNRFLAERTGGTYSTLKVQPAELEDSGVYFCASSQVAGLSYNEQFFGPGTRLTVL.

The chain joins TRBV11-2 to TRBJ1-3; the match to TRBD1 covers 7 bases. From germline, CDR1 is SGHAT and CDR2 FQNNGV. V shed 2 bases, J shed 3 bases, and the junction held 4 bases outside the gene matches. The CDR3 has 15 residues. The CDR3 DNA reads TGTGCCAGCAGCTTACTTCAGGGGGTTGGAAACACCATATATTTT. It specifies CASSLLQGVGNTIYF. The full variable domain, completed using reference TRBV11-2 and TRBJ1-3, is EAGVAQSPRYKIIEKRQSVAFWCNPISGHATLYWYQQILGQGPKLLIQFQNNGVVDDSQLPKDRFSAERLKGVDSTLKIQPAKLEDSAVYLCASSLLQGVGNTIYFGEGSWLTVV.

The chain uses TRBV4-1 and TRBJ1-5; 9 bases are shared with TRBD1. CDR1 MGHRA and CDR2 YSYEKL come from the germline V gene. The V gene end was trimmed by 0 bases and the J gene end by 2 bases; junction bases not matched to a gene: 11. The CDR3 length is 19 residues. The CDR3 DNA sequence: TGCGCCAGCAGCCAAGATCAAAGGGACAGGGCTGTGGGCAATCAGCCCCAGCATTTT. This sequence encodes CASSQDQRDRAVGNQPQHF.

The chain couples TRBV4-2 to TRBJ2-7, with TRBD2 identical over 10 bases. Germline V lookup: CDR1 LGHNA, CDR2 YNFKEQ. This CDR3 is 18 amino acids long. The ends lost 0 bases at V and 7 bases at J; junction bases unmatched: 15. In DNA, the CDR3 is TGTGCCAGCAGCCAAGATCTTGGCACTAGCGGGGCTGCGGGTGAGCAGTACTTC. Translating gives CASSQDLGTSGAAGEQYF.

This sequence joins TRBV5-1 and TRBJ2-7; no definite D call. CDR3 size: 12 residues. Germline CDR1 SGHRS, CDR2 YFSETQ. V lost 0 bases and J 3 bases, leaving 4 bases between the germline ends. DNA of the CDR3: TGCGCCAGCAGCTTGGATTACTACGAGCAGTACTTC. This translates into CASSLDYYEQYF.

The V and J genes are TRBV7-9 and TRBJ1-1, with D perhaps matching TRBD1 (5 bases). Trimming stripped 5 bases from V and 7 bases from J, with 17 bases between. The CDR3 runs to 14 residues. CDR1 and CDR2 from the germline V gene are SEHNR and FQNEAQ (reference sequence). CDR3 residues: CASSPSESRVEAFF. The CDR3 DNA is TGTGCCAGCAGCCCGAGCGAGTCCAGGGTTGAAGCTTTCTTT.